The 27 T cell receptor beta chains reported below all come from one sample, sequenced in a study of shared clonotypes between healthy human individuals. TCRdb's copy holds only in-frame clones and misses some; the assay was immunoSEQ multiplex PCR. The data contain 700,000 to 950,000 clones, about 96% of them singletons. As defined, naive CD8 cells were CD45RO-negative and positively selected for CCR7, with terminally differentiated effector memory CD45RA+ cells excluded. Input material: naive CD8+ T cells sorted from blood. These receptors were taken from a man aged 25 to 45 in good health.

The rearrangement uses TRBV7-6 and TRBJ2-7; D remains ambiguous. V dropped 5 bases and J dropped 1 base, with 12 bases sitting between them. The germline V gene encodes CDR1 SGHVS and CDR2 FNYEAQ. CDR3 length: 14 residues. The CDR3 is CASSPPGRSYEQYF. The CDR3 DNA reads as TGTGCCAGCAGCCCCCCCGGACGGTCCTACGAGCAGTACTTC. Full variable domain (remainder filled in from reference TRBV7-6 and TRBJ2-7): GAGVSQSPRYKVTKRGQDVALRCDPISGHVSLYWYRQALGQGPEFLTYFNYEAQQDKSGLPNDRFSAERPEGSISTLTIQRTEQRDSAMYRCASSPPGRSYEQYFGPGTRLTVT.

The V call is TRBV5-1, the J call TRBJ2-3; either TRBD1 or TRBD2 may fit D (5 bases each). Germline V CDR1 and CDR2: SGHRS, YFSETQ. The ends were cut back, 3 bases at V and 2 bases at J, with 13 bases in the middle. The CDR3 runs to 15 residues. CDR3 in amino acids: CASSWTGTLTDTQYF. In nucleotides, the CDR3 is TGCGCCAGCAGCTGGACCGGGACGCTCACAGATACGCAGTATTTT.

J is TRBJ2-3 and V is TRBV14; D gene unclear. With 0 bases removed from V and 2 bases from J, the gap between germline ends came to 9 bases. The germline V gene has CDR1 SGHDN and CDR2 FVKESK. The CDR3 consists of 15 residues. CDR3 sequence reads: CASSQDILTTDTQYF. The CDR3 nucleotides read TGTGCCAGCAGCCAAGATATACTAACCACAGATACGCAGTATTTT.

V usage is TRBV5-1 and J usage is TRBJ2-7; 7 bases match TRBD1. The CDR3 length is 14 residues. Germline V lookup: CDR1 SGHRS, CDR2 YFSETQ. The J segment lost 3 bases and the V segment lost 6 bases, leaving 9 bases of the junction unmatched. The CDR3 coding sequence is TGCGCCAGCACACTACAGGGGACCGGCTACGAGCAGTACTTC. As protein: CASTLQGTGYEQYF.

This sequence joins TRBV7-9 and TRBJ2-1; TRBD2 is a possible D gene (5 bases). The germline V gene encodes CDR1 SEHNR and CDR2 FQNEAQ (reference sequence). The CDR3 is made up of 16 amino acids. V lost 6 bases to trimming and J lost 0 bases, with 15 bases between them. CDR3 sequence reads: CASSTERLSSYNEQFF. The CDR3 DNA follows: TGTGCCAGCAGTACTGAGCGGCTAAGCTCCTACAATGAGCAGTTCTTC.

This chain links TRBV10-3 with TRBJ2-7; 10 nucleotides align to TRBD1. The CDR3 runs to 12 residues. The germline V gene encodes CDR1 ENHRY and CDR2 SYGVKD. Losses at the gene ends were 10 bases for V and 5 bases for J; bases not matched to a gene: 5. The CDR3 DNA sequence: TGTGCCAGAGGGACAGGGGACCACGAGCAGTACTTC. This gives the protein CARGTGDHEQYF.

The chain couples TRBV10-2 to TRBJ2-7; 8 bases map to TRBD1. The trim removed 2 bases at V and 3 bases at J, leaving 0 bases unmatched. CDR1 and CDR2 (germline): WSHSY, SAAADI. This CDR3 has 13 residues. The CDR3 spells CASSEDRGYEQYF. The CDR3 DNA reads TGCGCCAGCAGTGAGGACAGGGGCTACGAGCAGTACTTC.

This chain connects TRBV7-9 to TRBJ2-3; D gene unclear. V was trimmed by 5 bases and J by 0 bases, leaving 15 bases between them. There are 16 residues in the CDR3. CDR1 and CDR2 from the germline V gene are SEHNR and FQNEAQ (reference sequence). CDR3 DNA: TGTGCCAGCAGCGCCGGTGTGGCGTCTAGCACAGATACGCAGTATTTT. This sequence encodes CASSAGVASSTDTQYF.

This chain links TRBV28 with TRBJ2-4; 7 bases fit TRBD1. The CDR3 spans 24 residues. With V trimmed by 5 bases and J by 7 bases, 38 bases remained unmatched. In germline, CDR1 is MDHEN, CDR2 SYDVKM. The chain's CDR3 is CASSPLRPSGGVWDRLIGGNIQYF. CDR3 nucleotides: TGTGCCAGCAGTCCCCTTCGACCTTCCGGAGGCGTTTGGGACAGACTTATAGGTGGGAACATTCAGTACTTC.

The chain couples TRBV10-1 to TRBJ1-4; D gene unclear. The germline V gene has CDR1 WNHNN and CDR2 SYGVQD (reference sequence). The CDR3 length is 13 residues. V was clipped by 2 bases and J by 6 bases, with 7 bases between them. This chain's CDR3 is CASSEARDEKLFF. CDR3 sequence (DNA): TGCGCCAGCAGTGAGGCCCGGGATGAAAAACTGTTTTTT.

In nucleotides, the CDR3 is TGTGCCAGCAGCTTAGTGCAGGTGGCGCTAGCGGCCTCCTACGAGCAGTACTTC. This gives the protein CASSLVQVALAASYEQYF. The rearrangement uses TRBV11-2 and TRBJ2-7; TRBD2 agrees at 7 bases. The CDR3 runs to 18 residues. The junction had 12 bases not matched to a gene; V was cut back by 1 base and J by 0 bases. CDR1 and CDR2 from the germline V gene are SGHAT and FQNNGV.

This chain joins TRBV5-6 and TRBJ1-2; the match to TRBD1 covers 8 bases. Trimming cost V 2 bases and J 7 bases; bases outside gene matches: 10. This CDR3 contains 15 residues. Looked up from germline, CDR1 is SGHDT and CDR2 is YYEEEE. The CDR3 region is CASSFSGTGFGGYTF. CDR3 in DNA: TGTGCCAGCAGCTTTTCCGGGACAGGATTTGGTGGCTACACCTTC.

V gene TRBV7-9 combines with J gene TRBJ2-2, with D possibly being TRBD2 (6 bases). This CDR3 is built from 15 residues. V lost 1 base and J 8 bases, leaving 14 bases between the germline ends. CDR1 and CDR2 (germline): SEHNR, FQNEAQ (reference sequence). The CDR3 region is CASSLVPDYQGELFF. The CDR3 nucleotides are TGTGCCAGCAGCTTAGTACCGGACTACCAGGGGGAGCTGTTTTTT.

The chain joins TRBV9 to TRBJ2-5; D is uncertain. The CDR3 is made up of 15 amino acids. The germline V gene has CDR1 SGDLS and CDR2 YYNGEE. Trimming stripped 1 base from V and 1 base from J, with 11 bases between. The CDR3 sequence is CASSVLGNRQETQYF. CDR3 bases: TGTGCCAGCAGCGTACTGGGGAACCGCCAAGAGACCCAGTACTTC.

CDR3 coding DNA: TGTGCCAGCAGCCCTCCTGTGGCGGGAACGAACACCGGGGAGCTGTTTTTT. Its protein product is CASSPPVAGTNTGELFF. This chain uses TRBV7-9 with TRBJ2-2, with a possible D match to TRBD2 (6 bases). Germline V CDR1 and CDR2: SEHNR, FQNEAQ (reference sequence). The CDR3 covers 17 residues. V dropped 5 bases and J dropped 0 bases, with 16 bases sitting between them.

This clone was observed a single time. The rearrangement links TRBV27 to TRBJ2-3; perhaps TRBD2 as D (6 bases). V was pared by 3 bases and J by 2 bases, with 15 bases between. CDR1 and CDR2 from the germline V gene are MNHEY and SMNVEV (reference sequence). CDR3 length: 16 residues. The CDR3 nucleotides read TGTGCCAGCAGTTTCCGTCGGGGACTGATCACAGATACGCAGTATTTT. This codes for CASSFRRGLITDTQYF.

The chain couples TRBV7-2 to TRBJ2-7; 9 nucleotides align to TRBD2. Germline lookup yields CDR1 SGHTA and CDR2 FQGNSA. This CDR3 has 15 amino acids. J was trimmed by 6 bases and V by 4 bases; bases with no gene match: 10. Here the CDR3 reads CASSSPNSGRGEQYF. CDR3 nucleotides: TGTGCCAGCAGCTCTCCAAATAGCGGGAGAGGCGAGCAGTACTTC.

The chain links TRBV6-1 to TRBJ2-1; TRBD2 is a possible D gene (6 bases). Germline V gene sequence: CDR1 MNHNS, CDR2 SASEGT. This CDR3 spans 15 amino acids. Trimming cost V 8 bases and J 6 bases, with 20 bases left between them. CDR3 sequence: CASGVLREAINEQFF. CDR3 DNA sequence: TGTGCCAGCGGCGTCCTGCGGGAAGCTATCAATGAGCAGTTCTTC.

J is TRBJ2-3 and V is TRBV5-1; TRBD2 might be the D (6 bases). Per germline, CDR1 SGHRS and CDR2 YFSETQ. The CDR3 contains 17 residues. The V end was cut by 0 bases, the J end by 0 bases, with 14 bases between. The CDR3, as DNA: TGCGCCAGCAGCTTGGCCCTTAGCGGAACAAGCACAGATACGCAGTATTTT. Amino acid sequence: CASSLALSGTSTDTQYF.

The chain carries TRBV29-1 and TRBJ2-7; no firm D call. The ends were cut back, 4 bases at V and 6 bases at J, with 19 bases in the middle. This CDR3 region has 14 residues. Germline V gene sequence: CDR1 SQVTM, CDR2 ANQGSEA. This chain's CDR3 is CSVVDRSETLEQYF. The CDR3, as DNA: TGCAGCGTTGTGGATAGGTCTGAAACCCTCGAGCAGTACTTC.

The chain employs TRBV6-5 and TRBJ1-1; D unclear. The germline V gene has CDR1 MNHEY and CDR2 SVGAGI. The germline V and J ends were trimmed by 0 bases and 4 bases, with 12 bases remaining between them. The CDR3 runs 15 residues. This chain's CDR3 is CASSYSRRVGTEAFF. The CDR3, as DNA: TGTGCCAGCAGTTACTCGAGGAGAGTCGGCACTGAAGCTTTCTTT.

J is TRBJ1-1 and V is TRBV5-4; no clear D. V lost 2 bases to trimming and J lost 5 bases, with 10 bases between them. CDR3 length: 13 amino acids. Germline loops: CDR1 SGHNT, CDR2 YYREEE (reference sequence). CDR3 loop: CASSLPERTEAFF. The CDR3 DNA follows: TGTGCCAGCAGCTTACCCGAGCGAACTGAAGCTTTCTTT.

DNA for the CDR3: TGTGCCACCCGAGGGGGGAATGGCTACACCTTC. Protein sequence: CATRGGNGYTF. The chain combines TRBV2 with TRBJ1-2, with D tentatively TRBD1 (6 bases). Germline V gene lookup returns CDR1 SNHLY and CDR2 FYNNEI. The CDR3 has 11 amino acids. V gave up 10 bases and J gave up 6 bases, with 12 bases separating them.

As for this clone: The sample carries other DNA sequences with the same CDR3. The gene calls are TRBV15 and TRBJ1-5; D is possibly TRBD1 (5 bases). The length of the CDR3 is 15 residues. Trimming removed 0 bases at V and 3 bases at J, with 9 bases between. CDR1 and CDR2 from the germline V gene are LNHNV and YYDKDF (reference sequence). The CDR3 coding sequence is TGTGCCACCAGCAGAGATCGGGGGGTCAATCAGCCCCAGCATTTT. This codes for CATSRDRGVNQPQHF.

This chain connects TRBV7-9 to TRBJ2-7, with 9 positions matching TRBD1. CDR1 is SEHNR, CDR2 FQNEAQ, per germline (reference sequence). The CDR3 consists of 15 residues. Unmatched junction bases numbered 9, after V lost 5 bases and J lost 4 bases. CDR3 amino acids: CASSPRTGADYEQYF. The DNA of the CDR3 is TGTGCCAGCAGCCCGCGGACAGGGGCAGATTACGAGCAGTACTTC.

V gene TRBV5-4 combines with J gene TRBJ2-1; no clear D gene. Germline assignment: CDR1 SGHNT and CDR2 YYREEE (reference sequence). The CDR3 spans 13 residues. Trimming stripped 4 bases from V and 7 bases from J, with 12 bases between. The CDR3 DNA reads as TGTGCCAGCAGCGCCCCCGAAGGGAATGAGCAGTTCTTC. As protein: CASSAPEGNEQFF.

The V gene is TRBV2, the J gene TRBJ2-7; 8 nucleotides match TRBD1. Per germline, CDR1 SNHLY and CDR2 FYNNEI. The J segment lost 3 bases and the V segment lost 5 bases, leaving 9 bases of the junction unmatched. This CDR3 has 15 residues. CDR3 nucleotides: TGTGCCAGCAGTACAAGCAGGGGGCTAAGCTACGAGCAGTACTTC. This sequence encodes CASSTSRGLSYEQYF.